Below are 2 T cell receptor beta chains sequenced from a single sample in a study of cytomegalovirus exposure and HLA in healthy donors. TCRdb's table, derived via immunoSEQ multiplex PCR, lists solely in-frame clones and lacks some. The table shows 150,000 to 200,000 clones, with about three quarters occurring only once. Source material: PBMCs. The receptors were gathered from a woman aged 30 to 39 in good health and CMV-seronegative.

This sequence joins TRBV7-3 and TRBJ2-1; no definite D call. The CDR3 runs to 12 residues. V lost 4 bases and J lost 9, with 10 bases in between. The germline V gene has CDR1 SGHTA and CDR2 FQGTGA. CDR3 residues: CASSSDLSEQFF. For the CDR3, the DNA is TGTGCCAGCAGCTCAGACTTGAGTGAGCAGTTCTTC.

The chain has TRBV27 and TRBJ1-2; tentative D call: TRBD1 (5 bases). Germline V gene lookup returns CDR1 MNHEY and CDR2 SMNVEV (reference sequence). CDR3 length: 18 residues. Deletions cut 2 bases from V and 4 bases from J, with 23 bases between. The CDR3 protein is CASSLIGGAPAAVYGYTF. The CDR3, as DNA: TGTGCCAGCAGTTTAATCGGAGGGGCGCCGGCTGCGGTCTATGGCTACACCTTC.